This T cell receptor beta chain was obtained from a study of T cell repertoires in cytomegalovirus infection. TCRdb processed the reads anew with MiXCR; each CDR3 protein has one entry. Among hundreds of thousands of distinct CDR3 sequences listed, about 8.8% were seen once. This clonotype was detected many times. The TCR comes from a human donor in good health (CMV status not recorded). Some clones in this sample may be carry-over from other donors' samples. The sample was PBMCs.

CDR3 sequence reads: CASSLRKTDTQYF. CDR3 DNA: TGTGCCAGCAGCTTAAGAAAAACAGATACGCAGTATTTT. The rearrangement links TRBV7-3 to TRBJ2-3; D is unclear. Germline CDR1 SGHTA, CDR2 FQGTGA. The CDR3 has 13 residues. Trimming took off 1 base at V and 3 bases at J, with 5 bases between the two ends.